This T cell receptor (beta chain) emerged from a study of cytomegalovirus exposure and HLA in healthy donors. Notes on the study in general: Researchers reportedly found TCR beta sequences accurately predicted most subjects' HLA-A and HLA-B alleles. Later on, a genetic analysis was performed. It linked a missense variant in DCLRE1C with V- and J-gene trimming of TCR beta. Cytomegalovirus-associated TCR beta chains were listed, numbering roughly 150. 87-base-pair reads could not separate some V segments, including TRBV6-2 and TRBV6-3.

The PCR was carried out with 60 Vbeta primers and 13 Jbeta primers. Clones were sequenced by immunoSEQ multiplex PCR, and TCRdb holds only the in-frame ones, with some missing. The data show fewer than 200,000 clones, roughly 80% seen once. This CDR3 contains 15 residues. Trimming cost V 0 bases and J 3 bases; bases outside gene matches: 1. Germline V gene data show CDR1 as SGHRS and CDR2 as YFSETQ. On this clone: What it binds is not known. The sample carries other DNA sequences with the same CDR3.

The chain carries TRBV5-1 and TRBJ1-3, with 9 bases matching TRBD1. Sequenced material: PBMCs. The receptor was isolated from a female donor in good health and CMV-seronegative. The CDR3 here is CASSLGTGVGNTIYF. The CDR3 DNA sequence: TGCGCCAGCAGCTTGGGGACAGGGGTTGGAAACACCATATATTTT. The full variable domain, rest sourced from reference TRBV5-1 and TRBJ1-3, is KAGVTQTPRYLIKTRGQQVTLSCSPISGHRSVSWYQQTPGQGLQFLFEYFSETQRNKGNFPGRFSGRQFSNSRSEMNVSTLELGDSALYLCASSLGTGVGNTIYFGEGSWLTVV.